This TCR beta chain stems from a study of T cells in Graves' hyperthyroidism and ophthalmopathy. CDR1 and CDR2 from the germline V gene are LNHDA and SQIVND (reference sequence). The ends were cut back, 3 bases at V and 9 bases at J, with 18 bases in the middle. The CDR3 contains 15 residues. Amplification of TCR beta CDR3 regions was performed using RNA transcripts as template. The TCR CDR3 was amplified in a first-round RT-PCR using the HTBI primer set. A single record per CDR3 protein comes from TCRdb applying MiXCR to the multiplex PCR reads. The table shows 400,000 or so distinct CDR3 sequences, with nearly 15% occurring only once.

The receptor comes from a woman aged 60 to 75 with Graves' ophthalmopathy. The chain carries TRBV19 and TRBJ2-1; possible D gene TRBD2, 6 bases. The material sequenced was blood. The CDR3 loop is CASSIGGIRRSEQFF. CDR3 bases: TGTGCCAGTAGTATTGGGGGGATCAGGAGGAGTGAGCAGTTCTTC.